This paragraph reports one T cell receptor beta chain. TCRdb keeps only in-frame clones here, not all; method: immunoSEQ multiplex PCR. The sample has more than 30,000 clones, about 92% seen once; the top ten hold 1.2%. This entry belongs to a study of T cell changes during pregnancy in multiple sclerosis. The sequenced sample consisted of PBMCs (not recorded whether the cells were cultured). The source is a female donor with multiple sclerosis, enrolled in a pregnancy study.

The CDR3 spells CASSLSRVESYEQYF. The CDR3 coding sequence is TGCGCCAGCAGCCTATCACGGGTGGAGAGCTACGAGCAGTACTTC. The chain has TRBV4-1 and TRBJ2-7, with no clear D. The CDR3 length is 15 residues. The V gene's germline CDR1 is MGHRA and CDR2 YSYEKL. Trimming took off 4 bases at V and 3 bases at J, with 16 bases between the two ends.